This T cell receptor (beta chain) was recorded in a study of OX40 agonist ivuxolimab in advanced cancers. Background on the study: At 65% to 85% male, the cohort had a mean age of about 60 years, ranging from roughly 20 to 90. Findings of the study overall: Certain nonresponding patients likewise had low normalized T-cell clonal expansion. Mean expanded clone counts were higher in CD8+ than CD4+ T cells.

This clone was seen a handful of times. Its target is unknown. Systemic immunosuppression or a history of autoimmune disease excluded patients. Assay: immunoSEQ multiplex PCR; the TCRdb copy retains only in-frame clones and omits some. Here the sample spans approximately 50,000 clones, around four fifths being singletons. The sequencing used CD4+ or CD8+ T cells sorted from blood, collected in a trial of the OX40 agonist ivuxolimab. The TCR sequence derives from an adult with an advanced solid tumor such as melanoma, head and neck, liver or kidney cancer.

The CDR3 DNA sequence: TGTGCCACCAGCCCGGGTACTCCCATTTTTGGTGGCTACACCTTC. It specifies CATSPGTPIFGGYTF. The V call is TRBV15, the J call TRBJ1-2; D unresolved. This CDR3 is built from 15 residues. Trimming removed 5 bases from V and 7 bases from J, with 20 bases in between. The germline V gene has CDR1 LNHNV and CDR2 YYDKDF (reference sequence).